This TCR beta chain originates from a study of neoadjuvant anti-PD-1 for oral cavity cancer. Whole-study results and caveats: PBMC Gini-index clonality exceeded responders' in non-responders post-nivolumab.

Blood libraries mostly used about 500 ng genomic DNA, six replicates each. This table comes from immunoSEQ multiplex PCR, and its TCRdb copy is limited to in-frame clones, with some not included. Of over 11,000 clones listed, 70% to 80% were seen once; the top ten hold under 2.5%. Noted time point: after neoadjuvant nivolumab, at surgical resection. Germline V gives CDR1 MGHRA, CDR2 YSYEKL. V was trimmed by 3 bases and J by 1 base, leaving 3 bases between them. This CDR3 is built from 12 residues. To note about this clone: No antigen is known for it.

Sequenced material: PBMCs, taken after nivolumab (anti-PD-1) treatment. The V call is TRBV4-1, the J call TRBJ1-2; D call uncertain. This sequence was found in a person aged 40-85 years with oral cavity squamous cell carcinoma. The CDR3 here is CASSQFNYGYTF. The CDR3 DNA reads TGCGCCAGCAGCCAGTTTAACTATGGCTACACCTTC.